This T cell receptor (beta chain) was captured in a study of cytomegalovirus exposure and HLA in healthy donors. Looking at the study overall: A prior analysis found about 120 million unique TCR beta sequences from around 180 million T cells.

Germline V gene data show CDR1 as SGHRS and CDR2 as YFSETQ. V was clipped by 4 bases and J by 5 bases; unmatched bases: 11. This CDR3 has 15 amino acids. Findings of the study overall: The authors later linked a missense DCLRE1C variant to TCR beta V- and J-gene trimming. Later analysis revealed greater clonal expansion in HLA-associated TCR beta chains than in equally common others. Researchers counted around 160 TCR beta chains as cytomegalovirus-associated.

Primers: 60 Vbeta forward and 13 Jbeta reverse. Repertoires were generated with immunoSEQ multiplex PCR, while TCRdb's copy carries only in-frame clones and drops some. The sample yields around 130,000 clones, 65% to 90% seen once. For this clone: Its antigen remains unknown.

This TCR came from a girl aged 2-9 years in good health and CMV-seronegative. Sequenced: PBMCs. This rearrangement joins TRBV5-1 to TRBJ2-5, with TRBD1 matching over 7 bases. The CDR3 is CASSEKTGSGETQYF. CDR3 bases: TGCGCCAGCAGCGAGAAGACAGGGTCTGGGGAGACCCAGTACTTC. Supplemented by reference TRBV5-1 and TRBJ2-5, the full variable domain reads KAGVTQTPRYLIKTRGQQVTLSCSPISGHRSVSWYQQTPGQGLQFLFEYFSETQRNKGNFPGRFSGRQFSNSRSEMNVSTLELGDSALYLCASSEKTGSGETQYFGPGTRLLVL.